This TCR beta chain was identified during a study of T cell changes during pregnancy in multiple sclerosis. Method: immunoSEQ multiplex PCR; TCRdb's copy keeps in-frame clones and lacks some. This repertoire shows about 52,000 clones, almost 95% found once; its top ten account for roughly 0.81%. This CDR3 is built from 14 residues. Deletions cut 5 bases from V and 3 bases from J, with 10 bases between. In germline, CDR1 is SGHTA, CDR2 FQGNSA. This TCR was sampled from a female donor with multiple sclerosis, enrolled in a pregnancy study. J is TRBJ2-2 and V is TRBV7-2, with D perhaps TRBD1 (5 bases). This specimen consisted of CD4+ T cells from peripheral blood mononuclear cells, obtained in the third trimester of pregnancy. The CDR3 DNA is TGTGCCAGCAGCGGCAGGGCGTACACCGGGGAGCTGTTTTTT. As protein: CASSGRAYTGELFF.